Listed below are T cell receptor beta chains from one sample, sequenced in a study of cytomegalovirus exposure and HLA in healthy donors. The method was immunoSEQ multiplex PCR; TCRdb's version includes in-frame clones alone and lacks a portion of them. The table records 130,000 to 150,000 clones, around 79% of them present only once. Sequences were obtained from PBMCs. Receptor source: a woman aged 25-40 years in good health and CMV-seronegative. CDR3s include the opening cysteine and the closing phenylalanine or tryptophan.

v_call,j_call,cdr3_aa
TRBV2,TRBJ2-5,CASSPGRGKETQYF
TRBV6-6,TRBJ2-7,CASSFTGTGGAPYF
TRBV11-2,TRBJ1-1,CASSLVTSGTEAFF
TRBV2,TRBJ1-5,CASSEGTGGNQPQHF
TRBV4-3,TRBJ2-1,CASSSGQGNEQFF
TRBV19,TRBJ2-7,CASSFPGLAGVEQYF
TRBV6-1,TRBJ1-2,CASRRGGQDLYGYTF
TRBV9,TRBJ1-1,CASSVEGVRGTEAFF
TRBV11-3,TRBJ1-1,CASSLDGNTEAFF
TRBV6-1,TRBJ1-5,CASSLTGWQPQHF
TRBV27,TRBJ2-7,CASSARGLGTGEQYF
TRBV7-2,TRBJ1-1,CASSFGGGRRATEAFF
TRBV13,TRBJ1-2,CASSWGTAHYGYTF
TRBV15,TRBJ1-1,CATSRDIGFAGSTEAFF
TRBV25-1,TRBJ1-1,CASTPRGVGTEAFF
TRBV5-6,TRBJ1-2,CASSSQGAHGYTF
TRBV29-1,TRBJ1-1,CSGDSPNTEAFF
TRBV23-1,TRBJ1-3,CASSQPGEGWAGNTIYF
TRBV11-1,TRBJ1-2,CASSLLDRVDGYTF
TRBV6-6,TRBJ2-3,CASSPSTDTQYF
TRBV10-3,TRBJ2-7,CAIRGTGTYEQYF
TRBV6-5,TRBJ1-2,CASSSRDREYGYTF
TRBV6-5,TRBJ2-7,CASTRQETYEQYF
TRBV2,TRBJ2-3,CASRRDGTDTQYF
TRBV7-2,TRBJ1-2,CASSHALDYTF
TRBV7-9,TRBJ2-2,CASSASGTSNTGELFF
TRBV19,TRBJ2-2,CASSIGQVNTGELFF
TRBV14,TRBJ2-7,CASSPIPGQGMYEQYF
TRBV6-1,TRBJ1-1,CASSEETGTSTEAFF
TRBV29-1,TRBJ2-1,CSVEGVAGIDNEQFF
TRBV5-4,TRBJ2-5,CASSLVASGAETQYF
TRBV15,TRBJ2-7,CATSSRDRVAEQYF
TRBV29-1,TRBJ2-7,CSVDKGGEQYF
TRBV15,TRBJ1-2,CATSTRDSARGYTF
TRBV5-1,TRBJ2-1,CATRPGQGRNEQFF
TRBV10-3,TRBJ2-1,CAISDGGPYEQFF
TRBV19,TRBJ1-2,CASTTGTGGNYGYTF
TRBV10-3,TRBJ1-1,CAIGDTLNTEAFF
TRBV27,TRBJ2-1,CASSFSGLAGGNNEQFF
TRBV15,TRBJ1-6,CATSRDPPTGGLVSPLHF
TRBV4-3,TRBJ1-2,CASSPGTVYGYTF
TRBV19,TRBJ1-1,CASSLTSQGPVAFF
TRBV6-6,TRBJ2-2,CASRSAGQQNTGELFF
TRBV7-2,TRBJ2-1,CASSLGRPPNEQFF
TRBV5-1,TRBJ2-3,CASSLFSGDTDTQYF
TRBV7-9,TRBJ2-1,CASSLTGGLLIYNEQFF
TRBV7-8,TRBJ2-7,CASSLAGMSYEQYF
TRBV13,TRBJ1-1,CASSLQGPSMNTEAFF
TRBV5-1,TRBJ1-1,CASSVRVGGRTEAFF
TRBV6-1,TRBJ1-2,CASSLTPRGGYTF
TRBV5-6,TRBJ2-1,CASAIGASGYNEQFF
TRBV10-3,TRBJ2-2,CAPGGQGASGELFF
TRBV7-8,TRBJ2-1,CASSDRGQLYNEQFF
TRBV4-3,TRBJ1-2,CASSSRTGTYGYTF
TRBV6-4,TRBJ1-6,CASSDTVESPLHF
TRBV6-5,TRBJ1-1,CASSFARGQSYTEAFF
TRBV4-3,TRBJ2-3,CASSQGRGGADTQYF
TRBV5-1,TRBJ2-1,CASSLSSDQFF